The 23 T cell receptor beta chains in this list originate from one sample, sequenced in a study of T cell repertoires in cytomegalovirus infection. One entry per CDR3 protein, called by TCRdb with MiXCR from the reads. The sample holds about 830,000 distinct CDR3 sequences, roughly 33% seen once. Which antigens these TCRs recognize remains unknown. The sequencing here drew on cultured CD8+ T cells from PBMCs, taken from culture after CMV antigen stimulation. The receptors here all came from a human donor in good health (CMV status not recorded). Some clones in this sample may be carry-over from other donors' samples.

The CDR3 DNA is TGTGCCAGCAGTTCCATAGAGGGGGATAATTCACCCCTCCACTTT. Amino acid sequence: CASSSIEGDNSPLHF. The chain joins TRBV27 to TRBJ1-6; TRBD1 is a possible D gene (6 bases). The CDR3 loop spans 15 amino acids. V was trimmed by 4 bases and J by 5 bases, leaving 12 bases between them. Germline lookup yields CDR1 MNHEY and CDR2 SMNVEV (reference sequence).

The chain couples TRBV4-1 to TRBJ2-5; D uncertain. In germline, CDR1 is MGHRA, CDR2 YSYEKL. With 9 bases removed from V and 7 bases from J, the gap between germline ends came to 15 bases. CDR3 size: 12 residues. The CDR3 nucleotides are TGCGCCAGTAGCAAAGATCTTGTGACCCAGTACTTC. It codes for CASSKDLVTQYF.

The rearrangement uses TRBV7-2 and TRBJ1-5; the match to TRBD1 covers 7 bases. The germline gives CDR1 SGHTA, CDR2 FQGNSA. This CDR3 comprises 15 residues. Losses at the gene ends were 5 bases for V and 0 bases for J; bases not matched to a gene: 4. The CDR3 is CASSLDRTSNQPQHF. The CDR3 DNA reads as TGTGCCAGCAGCCTGGACAGGACTAGCAATCAGCCCCAGCATTTT.

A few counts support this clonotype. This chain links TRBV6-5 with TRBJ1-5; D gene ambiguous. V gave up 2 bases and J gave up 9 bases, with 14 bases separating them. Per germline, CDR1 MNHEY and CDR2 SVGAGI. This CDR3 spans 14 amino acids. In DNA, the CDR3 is TGTGCCAGCAGTTACGAGAAGGGAGGAATGCCCCAGCATTTT. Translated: CASSYEKGGMPQHF.

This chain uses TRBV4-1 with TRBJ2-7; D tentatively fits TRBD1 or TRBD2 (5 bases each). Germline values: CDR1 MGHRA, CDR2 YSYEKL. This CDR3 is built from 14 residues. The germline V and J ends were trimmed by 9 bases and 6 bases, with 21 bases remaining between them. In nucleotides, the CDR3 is TGCGCCAGTTCGCCGGGGCAGAGGGAAACCGAGCAGTACTTC. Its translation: CASSPGQRETEQYF.

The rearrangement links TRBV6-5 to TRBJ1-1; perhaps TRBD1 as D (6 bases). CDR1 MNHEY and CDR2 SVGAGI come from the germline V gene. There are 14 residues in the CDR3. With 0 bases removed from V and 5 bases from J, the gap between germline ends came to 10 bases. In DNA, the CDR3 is TGTGCCAGCAGTTACTCGGGGGCAGGGACTGAAGCTTTCTTT. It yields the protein CASSYSGAGTEAFF.

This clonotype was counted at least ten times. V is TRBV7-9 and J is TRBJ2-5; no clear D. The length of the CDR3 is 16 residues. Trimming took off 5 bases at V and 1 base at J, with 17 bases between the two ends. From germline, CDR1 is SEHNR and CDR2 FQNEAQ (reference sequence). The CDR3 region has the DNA TGTGCCAGCAGCCCACACCGGGCCACCCTCCAAGAGACCCAGTACTTC. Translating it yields CASSPHRATLQETQYF.

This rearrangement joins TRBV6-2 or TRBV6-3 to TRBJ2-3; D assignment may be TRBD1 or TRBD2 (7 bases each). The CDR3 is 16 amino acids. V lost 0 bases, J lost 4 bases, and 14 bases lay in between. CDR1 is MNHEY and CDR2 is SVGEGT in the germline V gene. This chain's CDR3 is CASSYSPRGRADTQYF. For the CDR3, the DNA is TGTGCCAGCAGTTACTCGCCCAGGGGGAGGGCAGATACGCAGTATTTT.

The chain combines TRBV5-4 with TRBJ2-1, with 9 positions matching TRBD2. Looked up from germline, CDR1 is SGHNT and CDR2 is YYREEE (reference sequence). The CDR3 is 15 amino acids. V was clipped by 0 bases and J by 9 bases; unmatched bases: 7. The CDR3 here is CASSLASGGQSEQFF. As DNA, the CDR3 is TGTGCCAGCAGCTTGGCAAGCGGGGGGCAGAGTGAGCAGTTCTTC.

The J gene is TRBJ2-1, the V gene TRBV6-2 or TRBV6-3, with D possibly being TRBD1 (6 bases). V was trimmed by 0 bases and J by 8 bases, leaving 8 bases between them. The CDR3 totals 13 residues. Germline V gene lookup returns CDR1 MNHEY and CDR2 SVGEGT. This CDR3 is CASSYSGADEQFF. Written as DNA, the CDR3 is TGTGCCAGCAGTTACTCGGGGGCGGATGAGCAGTTCTTC.

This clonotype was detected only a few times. The CDR3 spells CASSRRTGLEETQYF. The CDR3 DNA reads as TGTGCCAGCAGCCGTCGGACAGGGTTGGAAGAGACCCAGTACTTC. The gene calls are TRBV7-9 and TRBJ2-5; 8 positions agree with TRBD1. V was pared by 5 bases and J by 3 bases, with 8 bases of the junction left unmatched. The CDR3 is 15 amino acids. Germline V gene data show CDR1 as SEHNR and CDR2 as FQNEAQ (reference sequence).

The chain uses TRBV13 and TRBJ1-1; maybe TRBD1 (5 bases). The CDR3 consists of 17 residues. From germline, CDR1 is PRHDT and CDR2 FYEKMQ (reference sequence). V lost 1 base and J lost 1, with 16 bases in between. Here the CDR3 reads CASSLEGQGWTNTEAFF. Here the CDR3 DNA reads TGTGCCAGCAGCTTAGAGGGGCAGGGCTGGACGAACACTGAAGCTTTCTTT.

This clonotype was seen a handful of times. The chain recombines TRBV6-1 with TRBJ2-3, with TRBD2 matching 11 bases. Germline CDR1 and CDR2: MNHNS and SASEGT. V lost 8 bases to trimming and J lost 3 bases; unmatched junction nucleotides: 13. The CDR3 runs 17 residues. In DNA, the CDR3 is TGTGCCAGCGGAGAGGGTAGCGGGGGGGCCTGGACAGATACGCAGTATTTT. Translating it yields CASGEGSGGAWTDTQYF.

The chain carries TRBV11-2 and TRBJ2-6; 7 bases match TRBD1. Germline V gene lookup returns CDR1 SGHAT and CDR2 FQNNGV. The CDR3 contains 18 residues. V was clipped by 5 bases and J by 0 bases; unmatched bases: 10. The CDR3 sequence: CASSQTGQVYSGANVLTF. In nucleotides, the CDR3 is TGTGCCAGCAGCCAAACAGGACAGGTGTACTCTGGGGCCAACGTCCTGACTTTC.

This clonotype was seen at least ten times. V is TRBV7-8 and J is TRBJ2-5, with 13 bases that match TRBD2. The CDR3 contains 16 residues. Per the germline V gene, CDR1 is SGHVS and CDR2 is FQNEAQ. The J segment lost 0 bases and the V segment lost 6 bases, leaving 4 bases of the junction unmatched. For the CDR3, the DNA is TGTGCCAGCAGGCCGACTAGCGGGGGGTACCAAGAGACCCAGTACTTC. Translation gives CASRPTSGGYQETQYF.

This CDR3 reads CAAGESHGYTF. CDR3 in DNA: TGTGCCGCAGGGGAATCCCATGGCTACACCTTC. The V gene is TRBV6-2 or TRBV6-3, the J gene TRBJ1-2, with a possible D match to TRBD1 (6 bases). V gave up 11 bases and J gave up 6 bases, with 13 bases separating them. CDR3 length: 11 amino acids. Germline V gene sequence: CDR1 MNHEY, CDR2 SVGEGT.

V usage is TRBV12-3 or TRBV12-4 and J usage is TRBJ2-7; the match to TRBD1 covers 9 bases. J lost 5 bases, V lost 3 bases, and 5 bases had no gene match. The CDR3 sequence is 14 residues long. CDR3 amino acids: CASSFSGTGNEQYF. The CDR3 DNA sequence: TGTGCCAGCAGTTTTTCCGGGACAGGGAACGAGCAGTACTTC.

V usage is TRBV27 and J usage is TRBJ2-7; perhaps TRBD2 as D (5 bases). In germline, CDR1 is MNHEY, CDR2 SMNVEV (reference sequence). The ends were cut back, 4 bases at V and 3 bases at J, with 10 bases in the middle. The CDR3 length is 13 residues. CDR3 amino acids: CASSWTLGYEQYV. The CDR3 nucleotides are TGTGCCAGCAGTTGGACTCTCGGCTACGAGCAGTACGTC.

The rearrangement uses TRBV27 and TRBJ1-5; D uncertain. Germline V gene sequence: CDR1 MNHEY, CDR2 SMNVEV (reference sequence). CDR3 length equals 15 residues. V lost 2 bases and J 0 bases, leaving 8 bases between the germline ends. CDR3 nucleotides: TGTGCCAGCAGTTTAGTCATCGATAGCAATCAGCCCCAGCATTTT. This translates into CASSLVIDSNQPQHF.

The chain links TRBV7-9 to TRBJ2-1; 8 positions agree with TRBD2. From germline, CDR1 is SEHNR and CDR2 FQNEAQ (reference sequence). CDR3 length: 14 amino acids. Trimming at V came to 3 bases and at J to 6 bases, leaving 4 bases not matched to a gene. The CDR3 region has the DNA TGTGCCAGCAGCTTCGGGGGGGTACTCAATGAGCAGTTCTTC. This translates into CASSFGGVLNEQFF.

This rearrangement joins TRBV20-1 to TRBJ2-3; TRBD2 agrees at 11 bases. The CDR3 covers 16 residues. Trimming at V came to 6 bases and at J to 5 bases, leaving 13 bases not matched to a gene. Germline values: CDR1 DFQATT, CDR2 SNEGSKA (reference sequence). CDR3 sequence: CSANAPLAGGRDTQYF. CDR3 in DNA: TGCAGTGCAAACGCTCCGCTAGCGGGGGGCAGAGATACGCAGTATTTT.

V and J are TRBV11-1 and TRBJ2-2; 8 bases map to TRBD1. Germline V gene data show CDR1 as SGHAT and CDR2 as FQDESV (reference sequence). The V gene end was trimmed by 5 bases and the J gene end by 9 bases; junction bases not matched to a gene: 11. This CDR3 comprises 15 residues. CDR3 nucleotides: TGTGCCAGCAGCCCGGGACAGGCGGGAACGAGGGAGCTGTTTTTT. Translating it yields CASSPGQAGTRELFF.

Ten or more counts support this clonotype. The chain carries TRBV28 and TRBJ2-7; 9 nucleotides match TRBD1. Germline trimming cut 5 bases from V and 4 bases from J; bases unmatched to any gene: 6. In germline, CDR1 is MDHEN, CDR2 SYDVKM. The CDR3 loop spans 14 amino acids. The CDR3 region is CASSPGQGVYEQYV. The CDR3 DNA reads TGTGCCAGCAGTCCGGGACAGGGAGTTTACGAGCAGTACGTC.